One sample yielded the 9 T cell receptor beta chains listed below, sequenced in a study of blood T cell repertoires in COVID-19 (dated by TCRdb to the early 2020s). The library came from the immunoSEQ multiplex PCR assay. This immuneACCESS table, as held by TCRdb, lists in-frame sequences with V and J called but not all clones. Of the missing ones, under half trace to an unresolved V gene in checked studies; the others have no known cause. Within this sample are about 300,000 clones, with roughly nine tenths of them counted one time only. Roughly 6.7% of the sample is in the top ten clones. Sequencing input: peripheral blood. The source is a man between 18 and 29 years old who had recovered from COVID-19.

This chain links TRBV6-5 with TRBJ2-7; no reliable D call. CDR1 MNHEY and CDR2 SVGAGI come from the germline V gene. The CDR3 loop spans 13 amino acids. V shed 2 bases and J shed 5 bases, with 10 bases lying between them. CDR3 DNA sequence: TGTGCCAGCAGTTACGCTGCCCGCGACGAGCAGTACTTC. Translated, it gives CASSYAARDEQYF.

This clone was recorded once. This sequence joins TRBV9 and TRBJ2-1; TRBD1 matches at 8 bases. The V gene end was trimmed by 2 bases and the J gene end by 3 bases; junction bases not matched to a gene: 7. This CDR3 region has 16 residues. From germline, CDR1 is SGDLS and CDR2 YYNGEE. CDR3 residues: CASSVLIGTGYNEQFF. CDR3 DNA: TGTGCCAGCAGCGTTCTAATCGGGACAGGCTACAATGAGCAGTTCTTC.

V and J are TRBV5-8 and TRBJ2-7; 7 bases fit TRBD1. The CDR3 runs 15 residues. Trimming took 0 bases from V and 0 from J; bases not matched to a gene: 3. The germline gives CDR1 SGHTS, CDR2 YDEGEE. DNA for the CDR3: TGTGCCAGCAGCTTGGTGGGGGACAGCTCCTACGAGCAGTACTTC. Translation: CASSLVGDSSYEQYF.

The chain combines TRBV2 with TRBJ1-5; 8 bases match TRBD1. The CDR3 extends over 14 amino acids. Unmatched junction bases numbered 3, after V lost 1 base and J lost 7 bases. The germline V gene has CDR1 SNHLY and CDR2 FYNNEI. CDR3 amino acids: CASSEGQGYQPQHF. The CDR3 DNA follows: TGTGCCAGCAGTGAAGGACAGGGGTACCAGCCCCAGCATTTT.

The chain is built from TRBV3-1 (or the pseudogene TRBV3-2) and TRBJ2-1; TRBD2 agrees at 10 bases. Germline loops: CDR1 LGHDT, CDR2 YNNKEL (reference sequence). The junction had 13 bases not matched to a gene; V was cut back by 0 bases and J by 5 bases. There are 19 residues in the CDR3. CDR3 DNA sequence: TGTGCCAGCAGCCAAGACTATATAGCTAGCGGGAGTCGCGACAATGAGCAGTTCTTC. Protein: CASSQDYIASGSRDNEQFF.

This clone was observed a few times. The chain recombines TRBV4-1 with TRBJ2-1, with a weak D call TRBD2 (5 bases). Trimming removed 3 bases at V and 5 bases at J, with 11 bases between. CDR1 and CDR2 (germline): MGHRA, YSYEKL. The CDR3 covers 14 residues. In nucleotides, the CDR3 is TGCGCCAGCAGCCACTATGGGGAGAACAATGAGCAGTTCTTC. This encodes CASSHYGENNEQFF.

The J gene is TRBJ2-1, the V gene TRBV11-3; TRBD2 matches at 7 bases. V lost 5 bases to trimming and J lost 6 bases; unmatched junction nucleotides: 4. This CDR3 is built from 13 residues. Germline V lookup: CDR1 SGHNT, CDR2 YENEEA. The CDR3 DNA follows: TGTGCCAGCAGCGGGAGGGCGGGCAATGAGCAGTTCTTC. Its protein is CASSGRAGNEQFF.

This clone has only a few counts. V is TRBV6-5 and J is TRBJ2-2; no reliable D call. Per germline, CDR1 MNHEY and CDR2 SVGAGI. Trimming took off 6 bases at V and 2 bases at J, with 10 bases between the two ends. The CDR3 has 14 residues. CDR3 in DNA: TGTGCCAGCAGCACGAGGCAAAACACCGGGGAGCTGTTTTTT. This codes for CASSTRQNTGELFF.

This chain joins TRBV19 and TRBJ2-7; D is perhaps TRBD2 (6 bases). From germline, CDR1 is LNHDA and CDR2 SQIVND (reference sequence). Trimming stripped 10 bases from V and 2 bases from J, with 15 bases between. The CDR3 contains 13 residues. As DNA, the CDR3 is TGTGCCACCGGGGGTGGAGGCCCCTACGAGCAGTACTTC. Protein: CATGGGGPYEQYF.